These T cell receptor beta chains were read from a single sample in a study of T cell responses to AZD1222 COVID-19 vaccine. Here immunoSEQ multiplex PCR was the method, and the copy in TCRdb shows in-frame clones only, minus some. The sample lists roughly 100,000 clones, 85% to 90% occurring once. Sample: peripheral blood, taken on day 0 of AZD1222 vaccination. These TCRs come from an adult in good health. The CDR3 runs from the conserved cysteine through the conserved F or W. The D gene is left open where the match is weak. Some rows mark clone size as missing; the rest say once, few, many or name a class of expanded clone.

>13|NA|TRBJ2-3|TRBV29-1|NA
TGCACTCTCGTGGTAGCCCCGGGGAATACGCAGTATTTT
CTLVVAPGNTQYF
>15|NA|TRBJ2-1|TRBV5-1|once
TGCGCCAGCAGCTTGGGGGGTTCGGCCTACAATGAGCAGTTCTTC
CASSLGGSAYNEQFF
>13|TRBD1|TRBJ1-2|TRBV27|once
TGTGCCTCCACAGGGGGCAATGGCTATGGCTACACCTTC
CASTGGNGYGYTF
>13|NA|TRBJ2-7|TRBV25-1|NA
TGTGCCAGCAGTTTACTGAGCTCCTACGAGCAGTACTTC
CASSLLSSYEQYF
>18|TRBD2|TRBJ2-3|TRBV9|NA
TGTGCCAGCAGCGTAGGGACTAGCGGGAGGGCCACCGCAGATACGCAGTATTTT
CASSVGTSGRATADTQYF
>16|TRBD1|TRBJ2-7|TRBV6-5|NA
TGTGCCAGCAGTTACTCGGGGACAGGGGGCCCCTACGAGCAGTACTTC
CASSYSGTGGPYEQYF
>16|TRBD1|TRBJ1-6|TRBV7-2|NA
TGTGCCAGCAGTTCCACTGTGACAGGGGGTGATTCACCCCTCCACTTT
CASSSTVTGGDSPLHF
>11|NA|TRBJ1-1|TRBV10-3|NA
TGTGCCATCAGGACAGAGAGAGAAGCTTTCTTT
CAIRTEREAFF
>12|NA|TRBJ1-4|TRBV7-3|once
TGTGCCAGCAGCTTAGACGGGGCGAAACTGTTTTTT
CASSLDGAKLFF
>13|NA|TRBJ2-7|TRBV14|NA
TGTGCCAGCAGCCAAGAAGAACGAGGCAGGGGGTACTTC
CASSQEERGRGYF
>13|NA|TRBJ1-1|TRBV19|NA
TGTGCCAGTAGTATACAGGGGTTGAGTGAAGCTTTCTTT
CASSIQGLSEAFF
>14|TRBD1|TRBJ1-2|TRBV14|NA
TGTGCCAGCAGCCCAAGACAGGGAAACTATGGCTACACCTTC
CASSPRQGNYGYTF
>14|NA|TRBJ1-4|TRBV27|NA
TGTGCCAGCAGTTTCTGGGGACCTAATGAAAAACTGTTTTTT
CASSFWGPNEKLFF
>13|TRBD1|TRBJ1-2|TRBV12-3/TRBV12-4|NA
TGTGCCAGCAGGGTTCAGGGGGCGGATGGCTACACCTTC
CASRVQGADGYTF
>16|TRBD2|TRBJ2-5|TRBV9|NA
TGTGCCAGCACGGGGGCGGCTAGCGGGGAACAAGAGACCCAGTACTTC
CASTGAASGEQETQYF
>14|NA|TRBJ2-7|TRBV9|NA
TGTGCCAGCAGCGTAGACCAGAGCTCCTACGAGCAGTACTTC
CASSVDQSSYEQYF
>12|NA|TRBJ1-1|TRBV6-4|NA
TGTGCCAGCAGGGCGGAGGTCACTGAAGCTTTCTTT
CASRAEVTEAFF
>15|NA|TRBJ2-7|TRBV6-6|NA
TGTGCCAGCAGTTACGAGGCTGGCTCGACCTACGAGCAGTACTTC
CASSYEAGSTYEQYF
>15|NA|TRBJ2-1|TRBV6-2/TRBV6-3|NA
TGTGCCAGCAGTCAAAGGCAGGGGCTTAACAATGAGCAGTTCTTC
CASSQRQGLNNEQFF
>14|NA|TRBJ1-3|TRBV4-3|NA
TGCGCCAGCAGCCAGGGGGCCTCTGGAAACACCATATATTTT
CASSQGASGNTIYF
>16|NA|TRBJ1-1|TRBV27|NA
TGTGCCAGCAGTTTTCTGGCGGGCAAGGGTAACACTGAAGCTTTCTTT
CASSFLAGKGNTEAFF
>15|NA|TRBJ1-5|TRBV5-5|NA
TGTGCCAGCAGCTTGGTGGGTACCCACAATCAGCCCCAGCATTTT
CASSLVGTHNQPQHF
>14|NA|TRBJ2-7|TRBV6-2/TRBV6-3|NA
TGTGCCAGCAGTTACGTGGGGGGTCGCAACGAGCAGTACTTC
CASSYVGGRNEQYF
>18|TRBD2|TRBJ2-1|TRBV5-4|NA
TGTGCCAGCAGCCCATTTAGCGGGAGCACCTCCTCCTACAATGAGCAGTTCTTC
CASSPFSGSTSSYNEQFF
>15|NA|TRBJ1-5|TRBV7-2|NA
TGTGCCAGCAGCCTTGGGGGAGGCAGCAATCAGCCCCAGCATTTT
CASSLGGGSNQPQHF
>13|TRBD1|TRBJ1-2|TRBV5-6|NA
TGTGCCAGCAGCTTGCAGGGGGCGAAAGGCTACACCTTC
CASSLQGAKGYTF
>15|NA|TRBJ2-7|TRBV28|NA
TGTGCCAGCAGTCTCCCCCGGGGCACTTCCTACGAGCAGTACTTC
CASSLPRGTSYEQYF
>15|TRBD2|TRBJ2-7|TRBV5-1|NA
TGCGCCAGCAGCTTGGGGCCTAGCGGGAACTACGAGCAGTACTTC
CASSLGPSGNYEQYF
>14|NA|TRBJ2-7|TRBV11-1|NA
TGTGCCAGCAGCTTCGGCCAGGCTACCTACGAGCAGTACTTC
CASSFGQATYEQYF
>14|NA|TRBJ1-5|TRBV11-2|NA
TGTGCCAGCAGCCCAACAGGGTCCAATCAGCCCCAGCATTTT
CASSPTGSNQPQHF
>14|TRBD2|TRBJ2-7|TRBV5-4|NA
TGTGCCAGCAGCGTCGGACTAGGCTCCTACGAGCAGTACTTC
CASSVGLGSYEQYF
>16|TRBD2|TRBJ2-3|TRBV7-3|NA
TGTGCCAGCAGCCTCCTAGCGGGAGGGCGTACAGATACGCAGTATTTT
CASSLLAGGRTDTQYF
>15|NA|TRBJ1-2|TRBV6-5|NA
TGTGCCAGCAGTTACTCAGGGCAGGGTGGGTATGGCTACACCTTC
CASSYSGQGGYGYTF
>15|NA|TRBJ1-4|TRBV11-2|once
TGTGCCAGCAGCTTAGCGAGGAGATCTAATGAAAAACTGTTTTTT
CASSLARRSNEKLFF
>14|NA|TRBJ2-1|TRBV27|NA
TGTGCCAGCAGTGCGGGACAGCCGTACAATGAGCAGTTCTTC
CASSAGQPYNEQFF
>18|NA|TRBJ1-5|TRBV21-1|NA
TGTGCCAGCAGCAGTGGACAACTCGAGAGATATAGCAATCAGCCCCAGCATTTT
CASSSGQLERYSNQPQHF
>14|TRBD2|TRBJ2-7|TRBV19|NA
TGTGCCAGTAGTATTAGCGGGGGCCCCTACGAGCAGTACTTC
CASSISGGPYEQYF
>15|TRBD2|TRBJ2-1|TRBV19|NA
TGTGCCAGTAAAATAGCGGGAGGGCCAGGTAATGAGCAGTTCTTC
CASKIAGGPGNEQFF
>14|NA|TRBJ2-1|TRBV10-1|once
TGCGCCAGCAGTGCATCCAGGATCTCCAATGAGCAGTTCTTC
CASSASRISNEQFF
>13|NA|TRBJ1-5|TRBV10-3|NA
TGTGCCGTCCTCCAGGGGTTGGGTCAGCCCCAGCATTTT
CAVLQGLGQPQHF
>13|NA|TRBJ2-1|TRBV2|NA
TGTGCCAGCGGCGCGAACTCCTACAATGAGCAGTTCTTC
CASGANSYNEQFF
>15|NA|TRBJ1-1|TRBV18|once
TGTGCCAGCTCACCACCGGGCCGGGGGGACACTGAAGCTTTCTTT
CASSPPGRGDTEAFF
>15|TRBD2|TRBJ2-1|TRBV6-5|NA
TGTGCCAGCAGTTCCGGGACTAGCGGGAACAATGAGCAGTTCTTC
CASSSGTSGNNEQFF
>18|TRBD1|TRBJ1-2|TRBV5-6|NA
TGTGCCAGCAGCGGGGGACAGGGGGCGAGCGCCGCTAACTATGGCTACACCTTC
CASSGGQGASAANYGYTF
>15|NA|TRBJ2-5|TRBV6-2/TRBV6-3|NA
TGTGCCAGCAGTTACGAAGGGAGTGGGCAAGAGACCCAGTACTTC
CASSYEGSGQETQYF
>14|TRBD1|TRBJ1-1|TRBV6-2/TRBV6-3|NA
TGTGCCAGCAGTTACGGACAGGGAAACACTGAAGCTTTCTTT
CASSYGQGNTEAFF
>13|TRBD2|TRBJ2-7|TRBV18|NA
TGTGCCAGCTCACCAGGGGGGGGAGACGAGCAGTACTTC
CASSPGGGDEQYF
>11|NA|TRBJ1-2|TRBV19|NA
TGTGCCAGTAGCCTTCAGCGTGGCTACACCTTC
CASSLQRGYTF
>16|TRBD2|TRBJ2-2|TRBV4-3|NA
TGCGCCAGCAGCCAAGAGACTAGCGGGAACACCGGGGAGCTGTTTTTT
CASSQETSGNTGELFF
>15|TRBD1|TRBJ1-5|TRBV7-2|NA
TGTGCCAGCAGCTTAGGGACAGGGCTTGGGCAGCCCCAGCATTTT
CASSLGTGLGQPQHF
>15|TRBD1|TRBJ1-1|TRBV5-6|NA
TGTGCCAGCAGCTGGCAGGGGGGACAGGGACGGACAGCTTTCTTT
CASSWQGGQGRTAFF
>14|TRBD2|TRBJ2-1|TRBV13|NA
TGTGCCAGCATCCTAGCGGGAGGCCGGAAAGAGCAGTTCTTC
CASILAGGRKEQFF
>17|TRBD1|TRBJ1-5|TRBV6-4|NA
TGTGCCAGCAGTGACTGCACAGGGGCGGGTAGCAATCAGCCCCAGCATTTT
CASSDCTGAGSNQPQHF
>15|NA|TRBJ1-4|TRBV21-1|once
TGTGCCAGCAGCAAAGCACAGGGGTCGAGTGAAAAACTGTTTTTT
CASSKAQGSSEKLFF
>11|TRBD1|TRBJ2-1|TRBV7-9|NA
TGTGCCAGCAGTATCCTGACAGGGGAGTTCTTC
CASSILTGEFF
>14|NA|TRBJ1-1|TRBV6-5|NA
TGTGCCAGCAGTTACTCCTCTGGGAGCACTGAAGCTTTCTTT
CASSYSSGSTEAFF
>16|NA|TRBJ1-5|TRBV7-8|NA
TGTGCCAGCAGCTTAGCGGAACAGGGCGGCAATCAGCCCCAGCATTTT
CASSLAEQGGNQPQHF
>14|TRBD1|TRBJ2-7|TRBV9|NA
TGTGCCAGCAGCTTGGACAGGGCTGGCTACGAGCAGTACTTC
CASSLDRAGYEQYF
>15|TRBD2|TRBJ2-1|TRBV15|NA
TGTGCCACCAGTAAACTAGCGGGAGACGTCAATGAGCAGTTCTTC
CATSKLAGDVNEQFF
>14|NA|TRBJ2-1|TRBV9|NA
TGTGCCAGCAGCGTATCGGGAGACTACAATGAGCAGTTCTTC
CASSVSGDYNEQFF